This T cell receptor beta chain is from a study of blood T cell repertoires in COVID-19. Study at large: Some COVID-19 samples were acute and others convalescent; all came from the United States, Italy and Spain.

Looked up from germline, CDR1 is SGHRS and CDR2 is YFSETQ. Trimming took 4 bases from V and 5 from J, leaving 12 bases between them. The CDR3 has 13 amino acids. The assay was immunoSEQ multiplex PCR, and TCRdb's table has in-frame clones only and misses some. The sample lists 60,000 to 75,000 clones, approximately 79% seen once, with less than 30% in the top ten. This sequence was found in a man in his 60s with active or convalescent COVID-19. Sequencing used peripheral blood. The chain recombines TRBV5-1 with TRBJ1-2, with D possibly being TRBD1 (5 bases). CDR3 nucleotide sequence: TGCGCCAGCAGCGGGGCAACAGGATATGGCTACACCTTC. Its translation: CASSGATGYGYTF.